This TCR beta chain stems from a study of T cell responses to AZD1222 COVID-19 vaccine. Regarding the study as a whole: Among spike-specific TCRs, nearly half reportedly target unmutated variant regions.

Method: immunoSEQ multiplex PCR; TCRdb's copy keeps in-frame clones and lacks some. The table shows 200,000 to 300,000 clones, with approximately 95% occurring only once. V dropped 4 bases and J dropped 3; count of bases not matched to a gene: 5. CDR3 length: 16 residues. CDR1 MGHRA and CDR2 YSYEKL come from the germline V gene. Regarding this clone: Its antigen is as yet unknown.

The input for sequencing was peripheral blood, taken on day 0 of AZD1222 vaccination. The TCR comes from an adult in good health. V usage is TRBV4-1 and J usage is TRBJ2-4; TRBD1 matches 11 bases. CDR3 nucleotide sequence: TGCGCCAGCAGCCTTGGGACAGGGGGGAACAAAAACATTCAGTACTTC. Translation gives CASSLGTGGNKNIQYF.